This passage covers 28 T cell receptor beta chains from one sample sequenced in a study of blood T cell repertoires in COVID-19. Clones were sequenced by immunoSEQ multiplex PCR, and TCRdb holds only the in-frame ones, with some missing. This repertoire shows nearly 250,000 clones, about 89% found once; its top ten account for around 1.5%. Sequencing was done on a sample of peripheral blood. The origin of the receptors is an older woman who had recovered from COVID-19.

This chain links TRBV7-2 with TRBJ1-5; 7 nucleotides match TRBD1. The CDR3 loop spans 16 amino acids. Germline V gene data show CDR1 as SGHTA and CDR2 as FQGNSA. V lost 2 bases to trimming and J lost 6 bases; unmatched junction nucleotides: 10. The chain's CDR3 is CASSLSVGGGGQPQHF. The CDR3 DNA is TGTGCCAGCAGCTTATCGGTAGGAGGGGGCGGTCAGCCCCAGCATTTT.

The chain links TRBV6-5 to TRBJ2-7, with D perhaps matching TRBD2 (5 bases). Trimming removed 10 bases at V and 4 bases at J, with 17 bases between. Germline V CDR1 and CDR2: MNHEY, SVGAGI. The CDR3 extends over 13 amino acids. CDR3 loop: CATPSVREYEQYF. The DNA for the CDR3 is TGTGCCACCCCGTCGGTGAGGGAGTACGAGCAGTACTTC.

The chain employs TRBV29-1 and TRBJ2-7; D ambiguous. The germline V gene encodes CDR1 SQVTM and CDR2 ANQGSEA. The CDR3 has 11 residues. Trimming shortened V by 4 bases and J by 2 bases, and 6 bases separated the two germline ends. For the CDR3, the DNA is TGCAGCGTTGTGAGCACCTACGAGCAGTACTTC. Protein: CSVVSTYEQYF.

The CDR3 protein is CSASFQGSGEKLFF. The DNA of the CDR3 is TGCAGTGCTAGTTTTCAGGGATCAGGGGAAAAACTGTTTTTT. V gene TRBV20-1 combines with J gene TRBJ1-4; weak D call: TRBD1 (5 bases). CDR3 length: 14 residues. Germline V gene lookup returns CDR1 DFQATT and CDR2 SNEGSKA (reference sequence). Trimming left V 3 bases short and J 8 bases short, with 16 bases between.

This chain links TRBV2 with TRBJ2-2; 8 nucleotides align to TRBD1. Trimming cost V 7 bases and J 6 bases; bases outside gene matches: 10. Germline-derived CDR1 and CDR2 are SNHLY and FYNNEI. This CDR3 contains 15 residues. CDR3: CASMPGQVNPGELFF. The CDR3 region has the DNA TGTGCCAGCATGCCGGGACAGGTGAATCCCGGGGAGCTGTTTTTT.

CDR3 amino acids: CASSFLTGNTGELFF. Here the CDR3 DNA reads TGTGCCAGCAGCTTTTTGACAGGGAACACCGGGGAGCTGTTTTTT. The rearrangement links TRBV7-2 to TRBJ2-2, with a weak D call TRBD1 (6 bases). The germline CDR1 and CDR2 sequences are SGHTA and FQGNSA. The CDR3 runs to 15 residues. Deletions cut 3 bases from V and 1 base from J, with 9 bases between.

This clone has just one count. V gene TRBV12-5 combines with J gene TRBJ2-2; 7 bases map to TRBD1. Germline loops: CDR1 LGHNT, CDR2 FRNRAP. The CDR3 sequence is 15 residues long. The V gene end was trimmed by 7 bases and the J gene end by 1 base; junction bases not matched to a gene: 6. In DNA, the CDR3 is TGTGCTAGTGCCCGGGACAGTCAGAACACCGGGGAGCTGTTTTTT. Its protein product is CASARDSQNTGELFF.

The V call is TRBV29-1, the J call TRBJ2-1, with D possibly matching TRBD2 (5 bases). The CDR3 runs 12 residues. V lost 8 bases, J lost 3 bases, and 11 bases lay in between. Germline CDR1 reads SQVTM; CDR2 reads ANQGSEA. CDR3 sequence: CSTSEGYNEQFF. Written as DNA, the CDR3 is TGCAGCACAAGTGAGGGCTACAATGAGCAGTTCTTC.

This clone has just one count. The genes are TRBV7-6 and TRBJ2-3; TRBD2 matches at 15 bases. CDR1 is SGHVS, CDR2 FNYEAQ, per germline. Losses at the gene ends were 2 bases for V and 4 bases for J; bases not matched to a gene: 7. The CDR3 is made up of 18 amino acids. CDR3 bases: TGTGCCAGCAGCTTAAGGGGACTAGCGGGGGGCTCGTCAGATACGCAGTATTTT. This gives the protein CASSLRGLAGGSSDTQYF.

The V and J genes are TRBV5-4 and TRBJ1-1, with 11 bases fitting TRBD1. CDR1 and CDR2 (germline): SGHNT, YYREEE (reference sequence). This CDR3 has 16 residues. The V segment lost 4 bases and the J segment 4 bases; nucleotides outside the gene matches: 9. Here the CDR3 DNA reads TGTGCCAGCAGCCCGGACAGGGGGCTAGGTGGCACTGAAGCTTTCTTT. Its protein is CASSPDRGLGGTEAFF.

This clone showed up just once. J is TRBJ2-7 and V is TRBV6-1; D is perhaps TRBD2 (5 bases). Germline V CDR1 and CDR2: MNHNS, SASEGT. The CDR3 length is 14 residues. V lost 0 bases and J 2 bases, leaving 8 bases between the germline ends. The DNA of the CDR3 is TGTGCCAGCAGTGAAGCTAGCGAGACCTACGAGCAGTACTTC. Protein sequence: CASSEASETYEQYF.

This chain connects TRBV4-1 to TRBJ2-2; 12 nucleotides line up with TRBD2. V shed 4 bases and J 1 base; nucleotides not matched to a gene: 13. The CDR3 consists of 20 residues. Germline CDR1 is MGHRA and CDR2 is YSYEKL. The CDR3 DNA reads TGCGCCAGCAGCCCGCAATCTTTCGGACTAGCGGGGAGGAACACCGGGGAGCTGTTTTTT. It is translated as CASSPQSFGLAGRNTGELFF.

This clone was detected once. The rearrangement uses TRBV10-3 and TRBJ1-5; D uncertain. Looked up from germline, CDR1 is ENHRY and CDR2 is SYGVKD. The V end was cut by 6 bases, the J end by 5 bases, with 11 bases between. CDR3 size: 13 residues. CDR3 DNA: TGTGCCATCAGGGTAGACAAAGATCAGCCCCAGCATTTT. It specifies CAIRVDKDQPQHF.

The rearrangement links TRBV4-2 to TRBJ2-7, with 10 bases fitting TRBD2. J lost 2 bases, V lost 4 bases, and 5 bases had no gene match. CDR1 and CDR2 from the germline V gene are LGHNA and YNFKEQ. CDR3 length: 15 amino acids. The CDR3 here is CASSLLAGEAYEQYF. The DNA of the CDR3 is TGTGCCAGCAGCCTCCTAGCGGGGGAGGCCTACGAGCAGTACTTC.

This clone was seen only once. This chain uses TRBV18 with TRBJ2-3; 7 bases align to TRBD1. CDR1 is KGHSH and CDR2 is LQKENI in the germline V gene. V shed 3 bases and J 1 base; nucleotides not matched to a gene: 4. The CDR3 is 15 amino acids. Written as DNA, the CDR3 is TGTGCCAGCTCACCTCTAGGACAGGGCACAGATACGCAGTATTTT. Protein: CASSPLGQGTDTQYF.

The chain links TRBV4-1 to TRBJ2-5; D is possibly TRBD1 (5 bases). CDR3 size: 15 residues. Trimming took 0 bases from V and 4 from J, leaving 12 bases between them. Germline V lookup: CDR1 MGHRA, CDR2 YSYEKL. The chain's CDR3 is CASSQDWAGRETQYF. CDR3 coding DNA: TGCGCCAGCAGCCAAGATTGGGCAGGGCGAGAGACCCAGTACTTC.

V and J are TRBV19 and TRBJ1-1; D gene unclear. Trimming removed 10 bases from V and 1 base from J, with 13 bases in between. The CDR3 has 13 amino acids. The germline gives CDR1 LNHDA, CDR2 SQIVND (reference sequence). CDR3 residues: CATTRRENTEAFF. In DNA, the CDR3 is TGTGCCACGACGAGGAGGGAGAACACTGAAGCTTTCTTT. Complete variable domain (other parts from reference TRBV19 and TRBJ1-1): DGGITQSPKYLFRKEGQNVTLSCEQNLNHDAMYWYRQDPGQGLRLIYYSQIVNDFQKGDIAEGYSVSREKKESFPLTVTSAQKNPTAFYLCATTRRENTEAFFGQGTRLTVV.

V is TRBV7-3 and J is TRBJ2-5, with 10 bases lining up with TRBD2. The CDR3 contains 16 residues. Per germline, CDR1 SGHTA and CDR2 FQGTGA. Trimming cost V 2 bases and J 3 bases; bases outside gene matches: 6. CDR3 sequence (DNA): TGTGCCAGCAGCTTACATAGCGGGGGGACCAAAGAGACCCAGTACTTC. Translated: CASSLHSGGTKETQYF.

J is TRBJ2-1 and V is TRBV7-9; 8 nucleotides line up with TRBD2. Trimming cost V 4 bases and J 8 bases; bases outside gene matches: 10. Germline CDR1 is SEHNR and CDR2 is FQNEAQ (reference sequence). The CDR3 covers 15 residues. In DNA, the CDR3 is TGTGCCAGCAGCTCCCAGCGGGGGCCCCGGGATGAGCAGTTCTTC. It specifies CASSSQRGPRDEQFF.

The CDR3 protein is CAISVTGFSGNTIYF. The CDR3 region has the DNA TGTGCCATCAGTGTTACAGGGTTCTCTGGAAACACCATATATTTT. The genes are TRBV10-3 and TRBJ1-3; D is possibly TRBD1 (6 bases). The CDR3 runs 15 residues. Germline lookup yields CDR1 ENHRY and CDR2 SYGVKD. The V end lost 4 bases, the J end lost 0 bases, and 10 bases lay between the germline ends.

J is TRBJ1-4 and V is TRBV25-1, with 8 bases identical to TRBD1. This CDR3 contains 15 residues. In germline, CDR1 is MGHDK, CDR2 SYGVNS. V dropped 9 bases and J dropped 7; count of bases not matched to a gene: 13. The CDR3 coding sequence is TGTGCCAGTAGCCCCGGACAGGGCCCAGGTGAAAAACTGTTTTTT. Translation: CASSPGQGPGEKLFF.

The CDR3 region has the DNA TGTGCCAGCAAGGGGGAGGGGGACTATGGCTACACCTTC. Amino acid sequence: CASKGEGDYGYTF. The chain carries TRBV2 and TRBJ1-2, with D maybe TRBD1 (6 bases). V shed 7 bases and J shed 3 bases, with 12 bases lying between them. This CDR3 has 13 residues. Germline CDR1 reads SNHLY; CDR2 reads FYNNEI. Complete variable domain (other parts from reference TRBV2 and TRBJ1-2): EPEVTQTPSHQVTQMGQEVILRCVPISNHLYFYWYRQILGQKVEFLVSFYNNEISEKSEIFDDQFSVERPDGSNFTLKIRSTKLEDSAMYFCASKGEGDYGYTFGSGTRLTVV.

This chain joins TRBV6-2 or TRBV6-3 and TRBJ2-3; TRBD2 agrees at 10 bases. Germline V gives CDR1 MNHEY, CDR2 SVGEGT. The CDR3 sequence is 17 residues long. V shed 4 bases, J shed 5 bases, and the junction held 12 bases outside the gene matches. CDR3 sequence reads: CASSSRPLAGVRDTQYF. The CDR3 DNA reads TGTGCCAGCAGTTCCCGCCCGCTAGCGGGGGTGCGAGATACGCAGTATTTT.

This rearrangement joins TRBV5-6 to TRBJ2-5; TRBD1 agrees at 9 bases. The CDR3 has 16 residues. Trimming cost V 2 bases and J 5 bases; bases outside gene matches: 10. CDR1 and CDR2 (germline): SGHDT, YYEEEE. Here the CDR3 DNA reads TGTGCCAGCAGCTTAGGTACAGGGGGCGGTCGGGAGACCCAGTACTTC. Encoded protein: CASSLGTGGGRETQYF.

This clone appeared a single time. The rearrangement uses TRBV20-1 and TRBJ1-2; tentatively, D is TRBD1 (5 bases). Germline loops: CDR1 DFQATT, CDR2 SNEGSKA (reference sequence). This CDR3 is 11 amino acids long. Between the trimmed V and J ends, which lost 5 bases and 8 bases, there was a span of 12 bases. The DNA of the CDR3 is TGCAGTGCTCACCGGGACTTAGGCTACACCTTC. Translated: CSAHRDLGYTF.

The gene calls are TRBV12-3 or TRBV12-4 and TRBJ1-4; 10 bases are a match to TRBD1. The CDR3 extends over 13 amino acids. V lost 5 bases, J lost 8 bases, and 2 bases stayed unmatched. The CDR3 loop reads CASSLTGGEKLFF. DNA for the CDR3: TGTGCCAGCAGTCTGACAGGGGGCGAAAAACTGTTTTTT.

This sequence joins TRBV5-4 and TRBJ1-6; a weak D match, TRBD1 (6 bases). The CDR3 totals 13 residues. V lost 0 bases and J 8 bases, leaving 6 bases between the germline ends. Germline V gene sequence: CDR1 SGHNT, CDR2 YYREEE (reference sequence). CDR3 sequence (DNA): TGTGCCAGCAGCTTGGAGGGGGATTCACCCCTCCACTTT. This sequence encodes CASSLEGDSPLHF.

The gene calls are TRBV6-6 and TRBJ2-7; TRBD1 agrees at 7 bases. Losses at the gene ends were 6 bases for V and 4 bases for J; bases not matched to a gene: 9. Germline CDR1 MNHNY, CDR2 SVGAGI (reference sequence). This CDR3 is built from 14 residues. CDR3 residues: CASRGTVKSYEQYF. The CDR3 nucleotides read TGTGCCAGCAGGGGGACAGTGAAATCTTACGAGCAGTACTTC.